This T cell receptor beta chain is drawn from a study of T cells in Graves' hyperthyroidism and ophthalmopathy. Study-level results: The majority of expanded thyroid clonotypes above 0.001 also appeared in blood.

Only a few counts were recorded for this clonotype. What it binds is not known. Researchers amplified the TCR beta CDR3 regions from RNA transcripts. During a first-round RT-PCR of the TCR CDR3, the HTBI primer set was used. Each CDR3 protein gets one entry after TCRdb re-called the multiplex PCR reads with MiXCR. The table lists approximately 630,000 distinct CDR3 sequences, around 15% of them singletons, with 3.8% in the top ten. Germline V gene data show CDR1 as SGHRS and CDR2 as YFSETQ. The length of the CDR3 is 15 residues. The junction had 2 bases not matched to a gene; V was cut back by 3 bases and J by 8 bases. With a duration under 2 months, the hyperthyroidism was newly diagnosed in patients aged 18 to 65. Diagnosis relied on clinical symptoms, serum thyroxine and TRAb, thyroid ultrasound and orbital computed tomography.

This chain links TRBV5-1 with TRBJ2-1; 16 bases align to TRBD2. The receptor was derived from a woman in her 30s with Graves' hyperthyroidism. The sequencing sample was made of blood. As DNA, the CDR3 is TGCGCCAGCAGCTGGGGACTAGCGGGAGGGGATGAGCAGTTCTTC. It specifies CASSWGLAGGDEQFF. The whole variable domain, filled in from reference TRBV5-1 and TRBJ2-1, reads KAGVTQTPRYLIKTRGQQVTLSCSPISGHRSVSWYQQTPGQGLQFLFEYFSETQRNKGNFPGRFSGRQFSNSRSEMNVSTLELGDSALYLCASSWGLAGGDEQFFGPGTRLTVL.